This T cell receptor (beta chain) was recorded in a study of spatial heterogeneity in lung cancer. J gave up 6 bases and V 10 bases, and 11 bases lay outside the gene matches. Germline CDR1 reads ENHRY; CDR2 reads SYGVKD. This CDR3 spans 13 amino acids. Using its own MiXCR run on the 5' RACE reads, TCRdb lists one record per CDR3 protein. This table holds 7,200 or so distinct CDR3 sequences, roughly 3.8% found once. By frequency in the sample, this clonotype is medium-sized. Sample time point: sample taken at primary tumor resection. The study sequenced unsorted whole RNA from tumor, nontumor lung or frozen PBMC.

The sequence was collected from a female donor with early-stage non-small cell lung cancer. Sequenced material: normal lung tissue next to the tumor, taken at surgery. The chain uses TRBV10-3 and TRBJ1-1, with 7 bases aligning to TRBD1. The CDR3 bases are TGTGCCACCACCTTGACAGGGAGCGCTGAAGCTTTCTTT. Amino acids: CATTLTGSAEAFF.